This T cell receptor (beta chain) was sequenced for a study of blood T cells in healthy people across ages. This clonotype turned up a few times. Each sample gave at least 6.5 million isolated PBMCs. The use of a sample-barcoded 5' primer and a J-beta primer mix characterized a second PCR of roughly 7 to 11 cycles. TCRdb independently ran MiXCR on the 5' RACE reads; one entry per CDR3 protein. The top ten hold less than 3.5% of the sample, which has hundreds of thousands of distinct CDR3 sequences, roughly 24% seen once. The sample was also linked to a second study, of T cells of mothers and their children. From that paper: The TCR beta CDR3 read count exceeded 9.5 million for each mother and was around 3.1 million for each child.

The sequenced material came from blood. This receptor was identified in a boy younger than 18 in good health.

The CDR3 spells CATSRDRAGRTGTGELFF. CDR3 coding DNA: TGTGCCACCAGCAGAGATCGGGCAGGGAGGACTGGTACCGGGGAGCTGTTTTTT. V usage is TRBV15 and J usage is TRBJ2-2, with D perhaps matching TRBD2 (6 bases). Looked up from germline, CDR1 is LNHNV and CDR2 is YYDKDF (reference sequence). Trimming left V 0 bases short and J 5 bases short, with 19 bases between. CDR3 size: 18 residues.